The 7 T cell receptor beta chains below all came from one sample that was sequenced in a study of T cells in Graves' hyperthyroidism and ophthalmopathy. Researchers took RNA transcripts and amplified the TCR beta CDR3 regions from them. HTBI primers were the set used in a first-round RT-PCR of the TCR CDR3. TCRdb processed the multiplex PCR reads anew with MiXCR; each CDR3 protein has one entry. The sample records 550,000 to 600,000 distinct CDR3 sequences, 14% being singletons. The specimen was blood. All receptors come from a woman younger than 35 with Graves' ophthalmopathy.

The rearrangement links TRBV10-3 to TRBJ2-1; 11 nucleotides align to TRBD2. The CDR3 has 18 residues. J gave up 4 bases and V 0 bases, and 8 bases lay outside the gene matches. Germline lookup yields CDR1 ENHRY and CDR2 SYGVKD. Written as DNA, the CDR3 is TGTGCCATCAGTGAGTCGATACTAGCGGGGGCGGGATACAATGAGCAGTTCTTC. Residues: CAISESILAGAGYNEQFF.

This clonotype was counted at least ten times. The rearrangement uses TRBV7-9 and TRBJ2-7; D not resolved. The germline V and J ends were trimmed by 4 bases and 3 bases, with 13 bases remaining between them. This CDR3 has 14 residues. Looked up from germline, CDR1 is SEHNR and CDR2 is FQNEAQ (reference sequence). CDR3 bases: TGTGCCAGCAGCTACACGGGTGGAGACTACGAGCAGTACTTC. Its protein product is CASSYTGGDYEQYF.

This clonotype appeared many times. The chain links TRBV2 to TRBJ1-1; D is unclear. CDR3 size: 14 residues. Germline lookup yields CDR1 SNHLY and CDR2 FYNNEI. Trimming took 6 bases from V and 8 from J, leaving 19 bases between them. CDR3 DNA sequence: TGTGCCAGCAGAGCTGCGACGGTTTCCGAAGAAGCTTTCTTT. Its protein product is CASRAATVSEEAFF.

This clonotype was recorded many times. The gene calls are TRBV3-1 and TRBJ1-5, with TRBD1 identical over 7 bases. Germline CDR1 reads LGHDT; CDR2 reads YNNKEL (reference sequence). Trimming removed 1 base from V and 6 bases from J; junction bases left unmatched: 6. The CDR3 consists of 15 residues. CDR3 loop: CASSQGTGRAQPQHF. The CDR3, as DNA: TGTGCCAGCAGCCAAGGGACAGGAAGGGCTCAGCCCCAGCATTTT.

The table lists this clonotype with many counts. This chain links TRBV28 with TRBJ1-1, with TRBD1 as a possible D gene (6 bases). Germline V gene lookup returns CDR1 MDHEN and CDR2 SYDVKM. Trimming left V 3 bases short and J 7 bases short, with 24 bases between. The CDR3 has 17 residues. CDR3 bases: TGTGCCAGCAGTTTTGGCCCCTATGGCGCGGGGGCTATTGAAGCTTTCTTT. Its translation is CASSFGPYGAGAIEAFF.

The V call is TRBV6-5, the J call TRBJ2-5; possibly TRBD2 for D (5 bases). Germline V lookup: CDR1 MNHEY, CDR2 SVGAGI. V gave up 2 bases and J gave up 2 bases, with 21 bases separating them. This CDR3 is built from 18 residues. Here the CDR3 DNA reads TGTGCCAGCAGTTACCCGACGGTTCCGGGTCGGGGACAAGAGACCCAGTACTTC. It yields the protein CASSYPTVPGRGQETQYF.

This clonotype appeared many times. V and J are TRBV6-1 and TRBJ1-5; 9 bases are a match to TRBD1. Germline lookup yields CDR1 MNHNS and CDR2 SASEGT. Trimming removed 6 bases from V and 1 base from J; junction bases left unmatched: 4. The CDR3 spans 15 residues. The CDR3 spells CASRAGTGSNQPQHF. The CDR3 bases are TGTGCCAGCAGAGCCGGGACAGGGAGCAATCAGCCCCAGCATTTT.